These T cell receptor beta chains were read from a single sample in a study of cytomegalovirus exposure and HLA in healthy donors. Sequencing was performed with immunoSEQ multiplex PCR; in TCRdb, only in-frame clones are kept and a portion is missing. The sample has around 80,000 clones; approximately 66% are singletons. The source material was PBMCs. The receptors derive from a male donor in good health and CMV-seropositive. Each CDR3 is given with its conserved first and last residue. A D gene is named only where the DNA matches it firmly. Rows give clone size only sometimes, using once, few, many, or a class for an expanded clone.

>TRBV11-1|TRBJ2-1|TRBD2|15|NA
CASSLELAGAGEQFF
TGTGCCAGCAGCTTAGAACTAGCGGGGGCAGGAGAGCAGTTCTTC
>TRBV9|TRBJ2-7|NA|12|NA
CASSTPAYEQYF
TGTGCCAGCAGCACGCCGGCCTACGAGCAGTACTTC
>TRBV5-5|TRBJ1-5|NA|16|few
CASSPEASMVYQPQHF
TGTGCCAGCAGCCCGGAGGCATCGATGGTGTACCAGCCCCAGCATTTT
>TRBV16|TRBJ1-5|NA|15|few
CASSRPGGRNQPQHF
TGTGCCAGCAGCCGCCCCGGGGGGCGCAATCAGCCCCAGCATTTT
>TRBV7-6|TRBJ2-3|TRBD2|18|NA
CASSLGLAGPSSTDTQYF
TGTGCCAGCAGCTTAGGGCTAGCGGGACCTTCTAGCACAGATACGCAGTATTTT
>TRBV2|TRBJ1-6|TRBD1|14|NA
CASRGGTGNSWLHF
TGTGCCAGCAGGGGGGGGACAGGAAACTCATGGCTCCACTTT
>TRBV30|TRBJ1-2|NA|12|NA
CAWNSPYYGYTF
TGTGCCTGGAACAGTCCTTACTATGGCTACACCTTC
>TRBV12-2|TRBJ1-2|NA|15|NA
CASRLARHLSYGYTF
TGTGCAAGTCGCTTAGCGCGGCACCTAAGCTATGGCTACACCTTC
>TRBV30|TRBJ1-3|NA|18|NA
CAWSVLDNGVSSGNTIYF
TGTGCCTGGAGTGTACTCGATAACGGAGTTTCCTCTGGAAACACCATATATTTT
>TRBV19|TRBJ2-7|NA|11|NA
CATVGGYEQYF
TGTGCCACCGTAGGAGGCTACGAGCAGTACTTC
>TRBV2|TRBJ1-1|NA|13|NA
CASSEQGLAEAFF
TGTGCCAGCAGTGAGCAGGGGCTGGCTGAAGCTTTCTTT
>TRBV7-2|TRBJ2-2|NA|16|NA
CASSLEGRALTGELFF
TGTGCCAGCAGCTTAGAGGGCAGGGCGCTGACCGGGGAGCTGTTTTTT
>TRBV18|TRBJ2-2|TRBD2|17|few
CASSPLTSRQNTGELFF
TGTGCCAGCTCACCATTGACTAGCAGACAGAACACCGGGGAGCTGTTTTTT
>TRBV28|TRBJ2-1|TRBD2|14|NA
CASSLAGGHNEQFF
TGTGCCAGCAGCTTAGCGGGGGGGCACAATGAGCAGTTCTTC
>TRBV5-1|TRBJ2-1|TRBD2|16|NA
CASSRRGGGGAGEQFF
TGCGCCAGCAGCCGAAGGGGTGGCGGGGGTGCAGGTGAGCAGTTCTTC
>TRBV9|TRBJ1-1|NA|13|NA
CASSVAGSAEAFF
TGTGCCAGCAGCGTAGCCGGGAGCGCTGAAGCTTTCTTT
>TRBV7-9|TRBJ2-2|NA|16|few
CASSERRDSTTGELFF
TGTGCCAGCAGCGAAAGGAGGGACTCCACCACCGGGGAGCTGTTTTTT
>TRBV5-4|TRBJ2-7|TRBD1|16|NA
CASSPTGGRSSYEQYF
TGTGCCAGCAGCCCAACAGGGGGCCGGAGCTCCTACGAGCAGTACTTC
>TRBV30|TRBJ2-1|TRBD2|16|NA
CAWSVSALAGGGEQFF
TGTGCCTGGAGTGTATCGGCACTAGCGGGAGGTGGTGAGCAGTTCTTC
>TRBV6-5|TRBJ1-1|NA|10|NA
CASSYRGAFF
TGTGCCAGCAGTTACAGGGGAGCTTTCTTT
>TRBV9|TRBJ2-2|TRBD2|16|NA
CASSPLGGSNTGELFF
TGTGCCAGCAGCCCCCTCGGGGGGTCGAACACCGGGGAGCTGTTTTTT
>TRBV6-1|TRBJ1-5|NA|15|NA
CASSEGLNSNQPQHF
TGTGCCAGCAGTGAAGGGCTGAATAGCAATCAGCCCCAGCATTTT
>TRBV28|TRBJ2-3|TRBD1|14|NA
CASSFEDRQGSQYF
TGTGCCAGCAGTTTTGAGGATAGACAGGGGTCGCAGTATTTT
>TRBV18|TRBJ2-1|TRBD1|18|NA
CASSPPMATGYSYNEQFF
TGTGCCAGCTCACCACCGATGGCGACAGGGTACTCCTACAATGAGCAGTTCTTC
>TRBV29-1|TRBJ2-5|TRBD1|15|NA
CSVETPGQTIETQYF
TGCAGCGTTGAAACGCCGGGACAGACTATAGAGACCCAGTACTTC
>TRBV7-2|TRBJ2-3|TRBD2|16|NA
CASSLEGTSGSRQQYF
TGTGCCAGCAGCTTAGAAGGGACTAGCGGGAGTCGTCAGCAGTATTTT
>TRBV7-7|TRBJ1-3|NA|15|NA
CASSLGGTSGNTIYF
TGTGCTAGCAGCTTAGGGGGGACAAGCGGAAACACCATATATTTT
>TRBV5-1|TRBJ2-5|TRBD2|16|NA
CASSLVAGEGEETQYF
TGCGCCAGCAGCTTGGTCGCGGGAGAAGGAGAAGAGACCCAGTACTTC